Listed below are T cell receptor beta chains from one sample, sequenced in a study of blood T cells in healthy people across ages. Using its own MiXCR run on the 5' RACE reads, TCRdb lists one record per CDR3 protein. Among fewer than 2 million distinct CDR3 sequences, roughly 43% were seen once, and the ten largest hold 23%. The sequencing sample was made of blood. The receptors were gathered from a human donor in good health. Each CDR3 is given with its conserved first and last residue. The D gene is left open where the match is weak. A clone size is listed for some rows: how often the clone was seen (once, few, many), or a class if it is expanded.

d_gene	abundance	v_gene	j_gene	CDR3aa	CDR3nt
NA	many	TRBV12-3/TRBV12-4	TRBJ2-7	CASSLGTTNYEQYF	TGTGCCAGCAGTCTAGGGACGACGAACTACGAGCAGTACTTC
TRBD1	NA	TRBV18	TRBJ1-6	CASSPNNHGTGVWNSPLHF	TGTGCCAGCTCACCAAACAACCACGGGACAGGGGTCTGGAATTCACCCCTCCACTTT
NA	NA	TRBV7-9	TRBJ2-1	CASSPDGAYNEQFF	TGTGCCAGCAGCCCGGATGGGGCCTACAATGAGCAGTTCTTC
TRBD1	NA	TRBV20-1	TRBJ2-5	CSAAPGTGVETQYF	TGCAGTGCAGCGCCCGGGACAGGGGTCGAGACCCAGTACTTC
NA	NA	TRBV5-1	TRBJ2-7	CASSSAGAGEFLEQYF	TGCGCCAGCAGCTCGGCAGGGGCGGGGGAATTCTTGGAGCAGTACTTC
NA	NA	TRBV11-3	TRBJ2-7	CTSSLSGLVYEQYF	TGTACCAGCAGCTTATCAGGCCTCGTCTACGAGCAGTACTTC
NA	NA	TRBV6-4	TRBJ1-1	CASKESAMNTEAFF	TGTGCCAGCAAGGAGTCGGCCATGAACACTGAAGCTTTCTTT
NA	NA	TRBV10-3	TRBJ2-7	CAISESYYEQYF	TGTGCCATCAGTGAAAGTTACTACGAGCAGTACTTC
NA	NA	TRBV4-2	TRBJ1-2	CASSQENIVYGYTF	TGTGCCAGCAGCCAAGAGAACATTGTCTATGGCTACACCTTC
TRBD1	NA	TRBV20-1	TRBJ2-3	CSASSPRGTRDTQYF	TGCAGTGCCTCTTCACCCAGGGGGACACGAGATACGCAGTATTTT
NA	once	TRBV29-1	TRBJ1-1	CSVIERGGRGAFF	TGCAGCGTAATCGAAAGGGGCGGTCGGGGAGCTTTCTTT
NA	many	TRBV4-3	TRBJ2-7	CASSQDTGASYEQYF	TGCGCCAGCAGCCAAGATACGGGGGCTTCCTACGAGCAGTACTTC
TRBD1	many	TRBV5-1	TRBJ2-7	CASSLRTGYDEQYF	TGCGCCAGCAGCTTGCGGACAGGGTATGACGAGCAGTACTTC
NA	few	TRBV20-1	TRBJ2-4	CSAEKAKNIQYF	TGCAGTGCTGAGAAAGCCAAAAACATTCAGTACTTC
NA	NA	TRBV27	TRBJ2-1	CASSLYGVTVRSQKQSSYEQFF	TGTGCCAGCAGTTTATACGGAGTAACGGTTCGGTCCCAAAAACAGAGCTCCTACGAGCAGTTCTTC
NA	NA	TRBV20-1	TRBJ2-1	CSATQLEGAGNEQFF	TGCAGTGCCACCCAACTAGAGGGAGCGGGCAATGAGCAGTTCTTC
NA	once	TRBV20-1	TRBJ2-1	CSAKGAEYNEQFF	TGCAGTGCTAAAGGGGCGGAATACAATGAGCAGTTCTTC
NA	NA	TRBV15	TRBJ1-4	CATSRDPATNEKLFF	TGTGCCACCAGCAGAGATCCAGCAACTAATGAAAAACTGTTTTTT
TRBD1	NA	TRBV6-6	TRBJ1-2	CASSLDRAVYYGYTF	TGTGCCAGCAGTTTAGACAGGGCAGTATACTATGGCTACACCTTC
NA	NA	TRBV7-9	TRBJ2-4	CASSATSSLRGNIQYF	TGTGCCAGCAGCGCAACTTCCTCCCTTCGGGGTAACATTCAGTACTTC
NA	NA	TRBV7-8	TRBJ2-5	CASHGGNQETQYF	TGTGCCAGCCATGGGGGGAACCAAGAGACCCAGTACTTC
NA	NA	TRBV28	TRBJ1-5	CASRRQAVHQPQHF	TGTGCCAGCCGTCGGCAGGCAGTTCATCAGCCCCAGCATTTT
TRBD1	NA	TRBV20-1	TRBJ2-5	CSARDRRLGSETQYF	TGCAGTGCTAGGGACAGGAGACTCGGCTCGGAGACCCAGTACTTC
NA	NA	TRBV20-1	TRBJ2-3	CSASRPLSGGTDTQYF	TGCAGTGCTAGTAGACCCTTATCGGGAGGCACAGATACGCAGTATTTT
NA	many	TRBV12-3/TRBV12-4	TRBJ2-7	CASSTFGFDEQYF	TGTGCCAGCAGTACATTTGGGTTCGACGAGCAGTACTTC
NA	few	TRBV20-1	TRBJ1-4	CSVSDRLDEKLFF	TGCAGTGTCTCGGATAGGCTTGATGAAAAACTGTTTTTT
TRBD2	NA	TRBV5-6	TRBJ2-7	CASSPLAENHYEQYF	TGTGCCAGCAGCCCTCTAGCGGAGAATCACTACGAGCAGTACTTC
NA	NA	TRBV6-2/TRBV6-3	TRBJ1-5	CASTQGNSNQPQHF	TGTGCCAGCACCCAAGGGAATAGCAATCAGCCCCAGCATTTT
NA	NA	TRBV19	TRBJ1-2	CASSIVQMYTF	TGTGCCAGTAGTATAGTTCAAATGTACACCTTC
NA	NA	TRBV7-8	TRBJ1-2	CASSHPRGEYNYGHTF	TGTGCCAGCAGCCACCCACGGGGCGAATATAACTATGGCCACACCTTC
NA	NA	TRBV7-2	TRBJ2-3	CASSFGGLRLSTDTQYF	TGTGCCAGCAGCTTCGGTGGGCTCAGACTGAGCACAGATACGCAGTATTTT
NA	NA	TRBV5-1	TRBJ2-3	CASSSVGGPDTQYF	TGCGCCAGCAGCTCGGTAGGCGGTCCAGATACGCAGTATTTT
NA	few	TRBV20-1	TRBJ2-3	CSAKGGGAYTDTQYF	TGCAGTGCCAAGGGTGGGGGGGCATACACAGATACGCAGTATTTT
NA	few	TRBV6-2/TRBV6-3	TRBJ2-5	CASSYRRETQYF	TGTGCCAGCAGTTACAGGAGGGAGACCCAGTACTTC
NA	NA	TRBV2	TRBJ2-6	CASSEGRAGANVLTF	TGTGCCAGCAGTGAAGGCAGGGCTGGGGCCAACGTCCTGACTTTC
NA	NA	TRBV29-1	TRBJ1-1	CSVDGGVVTEAFF	TGCAGCGTTGATGGGGGGGTGGTCACTGAAGCTTTCTTT
TRBD2	few	TRBV5-1	TRBJ2-5	CASSSTSLAEETQYF	TGCGCCAGCAGCTCGACTAGCCTCGCGGAAGAGACCCAGTACTTC
NA	NA	TRBV4-1	TRBJ2-3	CASSQPGGGLSTDTQYF	TGCGCCAGCAGCCAGCCCGGAGGCGGTCTGAGCACAGATACGCAGTATTTT
NA	NA	TRBV10-1	TRBJ2-5	CASTNVGGETQYF	TGCGCCAGCACCAACGTGGGGGGAGAGACCCAGTACTTC